Below are 8 T cell receptor beta chains sequenced from a single sample in a study of beta chain features in type 1 diabetes. These receptors are not linked to any known antigen. Study conclusions and caveats: Moderately but significantly shorter TCRB CDR3s were found in Type 1 diabetes patients in all four CD4+ subsets.

cDNA synthesis used the whole RNA isolate, giving expressed TCRB sequences. The assay was immunoSEQ multiplex PCR, and TCRdb's table has in-frame clones only and misses some. The sample lists 40,000 to 45,000 clones; approximately 68% were seen once. Specimen: Tregs from blood. These receptor sequences come from a woman in her late teens or twenties with type 1 diabetes.

Of note for this clone: Germline is not matched at one junction end, which may reflect a read error. This chain connects TRBV7-9 to TRBJ2-3; 10 nucleotides match TRBD2. Germline CDR1 SEHNR, CDR2 FQNEAQ (reference sequence). The length of the CDR3 is 14 residues. CDR3 DNA sequence: TGTGCCAGCAGGTTAGCGGGAGGTTCCGATACGCAGTATTTT. This encodes CASRLAGGSDTQYF.

This sequence joins TRBV5-1 and TRBJ2-2; no definite D call. The germline V gene has CDR1 SGHRS and CDR2 YFSETQ. CDR3 size: 16 residues. V lost 0 bases and J lost 1, with 10 bases in between. CDR3 nucleotide sequence: TGCGCCAGCAGCTTGGTGACGCGGAAGAACACCGGGGAGCTGTTTTTT. It translates to CASSLVTRKNTGELFF.

The rearrangement uses TRBV25-1 and TRBJ1-5; a weak D match, TRBD1 (6 bases). In germline, CDR1 is MGHDK, CDR2 SYGVNS. The V and J ends lost 3 bases and 2 bases respectively, with 11 bases between them. The CDR3 extends over 15 amino acids. The CDR3 loop is CASSDLGGGNQPQHF. In DNA, the CDR3 is TGTGCCAGCAGTGATCTAGGGGGGGGCAATCAGCCCCAGCATTTT.

This rearrangement joins TRBV11-3 to TRBJ2-3; 9 nucleotides align to TRBD2. V was clipped by 5 bases and J by 4 bases; unmatched bases: 13. Germline-derived CDR1 and CDR2 are SGHNT and YENEEA. There are 17 residues in the CDR3. In DNA, the CDR3 is TGTGCCAGCAGCCTACTCGGTGGTAGCGGGAGCGCAGATACGCAGTATTTT. Amino acids: CASSLLGGSGSADTQYF.

The V gene is TRBV28, the J gene TRBJ2-7; D unresolved. Germline loops: CDR1 MDHEN, CDR2 SYDVKM. The CDR3 has 13 amino acids. Trimming removed 10 bases from V and 2 bases from J, with 15 bases in between. This chain's CDR3 is CATRRHLTYEQYF. The CDR3 DNA follows: TGTGCCACCCGAAGACACCTGACCTACGAGCAGTACTTC.

This chain connects TRBV5-1 to TRBJ2-1; TRBD2 matches 11 bases. Trimming took 4 bases from V and 4 from J; bases not matched to a gene: 4. The CDR3 has 15 amino acids. CDR1 is SGHRS, CDR2 YFSETQ, per germline. The CDR3 region is CASSHGTSGYNEQFF. CDR3 nucleotides: TGCGCCAGCAGCCATGGGACTAGCGGATACAATGAGCAGTTCTTC.

The chain recombines TRBV7-3 with TRBJ2-6; perhaps TRBD1 as D (6 bases). From germline, CDR1 is SGHTA and CDR2 FQGTGA. The CDR3 is 15 residues long. Trimming cost V 4 bases and J 2 bases, with 9 bases left between them. The DNA of the CDR3 is TGTGCCAGCAGCTCCAGGGGTGCTGGGGCCAACGTCCTGACTTTC. Translating gives CASSSRGAGANVLTF.

The rearrangement joins TRBV7-9 to TRBJ1-2, with no clear D. V lost 5 bases, J lost 1 base, and 17 bases lay in between. Germline CDR1 reads SEHNR; CDR2 reads FQNEAQ (reference sequence). The CDR3 runs 16 residues. This CDR3 is CASSLSGYTDNYGYTF. The DNA for the CDR3 is TGTGCCAGCAGCCTGTCGGGGTATACTGATAACTATGGCTACACCTTC.